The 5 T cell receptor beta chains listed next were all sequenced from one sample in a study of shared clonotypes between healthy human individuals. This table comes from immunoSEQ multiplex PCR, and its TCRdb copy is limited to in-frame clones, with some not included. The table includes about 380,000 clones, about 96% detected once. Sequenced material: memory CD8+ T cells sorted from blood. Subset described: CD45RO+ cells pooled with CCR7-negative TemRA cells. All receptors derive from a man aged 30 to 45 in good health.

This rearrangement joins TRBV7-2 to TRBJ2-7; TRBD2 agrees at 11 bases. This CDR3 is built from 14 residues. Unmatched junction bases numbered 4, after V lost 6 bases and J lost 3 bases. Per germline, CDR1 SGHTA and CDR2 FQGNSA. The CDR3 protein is CASRTGTSGYEQYF. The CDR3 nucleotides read TGTGCCAGCAGGACCGGGACTAGCGGCTACGAGCAGTACTTC.

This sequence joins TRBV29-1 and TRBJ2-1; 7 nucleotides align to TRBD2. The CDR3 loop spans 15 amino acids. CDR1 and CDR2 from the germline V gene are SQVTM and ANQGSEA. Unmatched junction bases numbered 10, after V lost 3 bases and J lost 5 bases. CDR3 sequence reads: CSVEGGKGANNEQFF. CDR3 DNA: TGCAGCGTTGAGGGAGGGAAAGGGGCCAACAATGAGCAGTTCTTC.

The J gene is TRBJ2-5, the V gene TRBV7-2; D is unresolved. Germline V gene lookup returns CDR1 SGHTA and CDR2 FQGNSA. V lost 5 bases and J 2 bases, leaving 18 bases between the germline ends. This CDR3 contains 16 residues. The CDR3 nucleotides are TGTGCCAGCAGCGGTAGCAGAGGTTGGGGACAAGAGACCCAGTACTTC. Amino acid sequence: CASSGSRGWGQETQYF.

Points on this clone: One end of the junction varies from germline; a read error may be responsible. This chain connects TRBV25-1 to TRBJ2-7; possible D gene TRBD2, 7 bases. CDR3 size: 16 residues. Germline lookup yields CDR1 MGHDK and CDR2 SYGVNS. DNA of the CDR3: TGTGCCCGCAGTGAATTGGGGGGCGGGGGCTCCTACGAGCAGTACTTC. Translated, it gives CARSELGGGGSYEQYF.

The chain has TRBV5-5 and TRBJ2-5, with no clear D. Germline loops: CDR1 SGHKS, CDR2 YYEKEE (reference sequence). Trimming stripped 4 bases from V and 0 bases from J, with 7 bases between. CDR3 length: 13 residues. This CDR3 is CASSPPYQETQYF. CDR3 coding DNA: TGTGCCAGCAGCCCCCCGTACCAAGAGACCCAGTACTTC.